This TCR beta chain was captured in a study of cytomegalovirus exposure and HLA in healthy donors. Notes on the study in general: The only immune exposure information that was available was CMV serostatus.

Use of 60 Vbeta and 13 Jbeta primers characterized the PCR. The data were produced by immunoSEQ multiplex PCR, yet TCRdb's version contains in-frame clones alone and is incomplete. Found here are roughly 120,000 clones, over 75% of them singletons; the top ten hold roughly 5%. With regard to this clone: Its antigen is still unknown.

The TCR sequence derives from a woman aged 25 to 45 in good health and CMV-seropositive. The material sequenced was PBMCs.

CDR3: CAWSTHLAGYNEQFF. For the CDR3, the DNA is TGTGCCTGGAGTACCCACCTAGCGGGGTACAATGAGCAGTTCTTC. This sequence joins TRBV30 and TRBJ2-1; 9 bases align to TRBD2. The CDR3 sequence is 15 residues long. Per germline, CDR1 GTSNPN and CDR2 SVGIG (reference sequence). Trimming removed 2 bases from V and 4 bases from J; junction bases left unmatched: 6.